A single sample is the source of the 11 T cell receptor beta chains below, sequenced in a study of STAT5B mutations in CD4+ large granular lymphocyte leukemia. Assay: immunoSEQ multiplex PCR; the TCRdb copy retains only in-frame clones and omits some. The sample includes approximately 27,000 clones, around 81% of them seen just once. The source material was CD4+ T cells from blood buffy coats. These receptors were collected from a human donor in good health.

The J gene is TRBJ1-6, the V gene TRBV7-2; maybe TRBD1 (6 bases). The V gene's germline CDR1 is SGHTA and CDR2 FQGNSA. This CDR3 is 15 amino acids long. Trimming cost V 5 bases and J 7 bases, with 15 bases left between them. CDR3 coding DNA: TGTGCCAGCAGCCACCCACCAGGGGTAAATTCACCCCTCCACTTT. This sequence encodes CASSHPPGVNSPLHF.

The chain links TRBV6-1 to TRBJ1-2, with D tentatively TRBD1 (5 bases). Germline CDR1 is MNHNS and CDR2 is SASEGT. The CDR3 consists of 14 residues. The V gene lost 5 bases and the J gene lost 7 bases, with 17 bases spanning the gap. For the CDR3, the DNA is TGTGCCAGCAGTCCGGGGGGTCGTTCCCTTGGCTACACCTTC. Protein product: CASSPGGRSLGYTF.

This clone was detected a few times. This rearrangement joins TRBV10-3 to TRBJ1-1, with D hard to call. V lost 6 bases, J lost 7 bases, and 21 bases lay in between. Germline V lookup: CDR1 ENHRY, CDR2 SYGVKD. The CDR3 has 15 amino acids. Here the CDR3 reads CAIRGLTTRNGEAFF. For the CDR3, the DNA is TGTGCCATCAGAGGTCTTACGACCCGCAACGGTGAAGCTTTCTTT.

V is TRBV7-9 and J is TRBJ2-5; possible D gene TRBD1, 5 bases. In germline, CDR1 is SEHNR, CDR2 FQNEAQ (reference sequence). The length of the CDR3 is 13 residues. The V gene lost 5 bases and the J gene lost 3 bases, with 10 bases spanning the gap. The CDR3, as DNA: TGTGCCAGCAGCCAAACAGGAAAAGAGACCCAGTACTTC. The encoded protein is CASSQTGKETQYF.

This clone appeared a single time. The V call is TRBV9, the J call TRBJ2-2; D perhaps matches TRBD2 (6 bases). V lost 3 bases to trimming and J lost 4 bases, with 25 bases between them. The germline V gene encodes CDR1 SGDLS and CDR2 YYNGEE. CDR3 length: 19 amino acids. CDR3 nucleotides: TGTGCCAGCAGCGCCGAAAATGGGGGTGGGACTGAATTCACCGGGGAGCTGTTTTTT. It is translated as CASSAENGGGTEFTGELFF.

This clone was recorded a few times. The chain joins TRBV10-2 to TRBJ1-5; weak D call: TRBD1 (5 bases). CDR3 length: 14 residues. The germline gives CDR1 WSHSY, CDR2 SAAADI. V lost 8 bases, J lost 7 bases, and 18 bases lay in between. This CDR3 is CASSQIPGSQPQHF. In DNA, the CDR3 is TGCGCCAGCTCCCAGATACCAGGGAGCCAGCCCCAGCATTTT.

The chain is built from TRBV6-1 and TRBJ1-1, with D perhaps matching TRBD1 (6 bases). Looked up from germline, CDR1 is MNHNS and CDR2 is SASEGT. V lost 3 bases to trimming and J lost 4 bases, with 18 bases between them. The CDR3 runs to 16 residues. The CDR3 is CASSDPTTRGSTEAFF. The CDR3 DNA sequence: TGTGCCAGCAGTGATCCGACCACCAGGGGAAGCACTGAAGCTTTCTTT.

CDR3 nucleotides: TGTGCCAGCAGCTCGGACAGGGCTCCCTACGAGCAGTACTTC. Its translation: CASSSDRAPYEQYF. This chain uses TRBV7-9 with TRBJ2-5; 8 bases are a match to TRBD1. The end of the DNA aligns better with TRBJ2-7, so the J call may be wrong. Germline CDR1 is SEHNR and CDR2 is FQNEAQ (reference sequence). The CDR3 runs to 14 residues.

The CDR3 DNA is TGTGCCAGCAGGTATCCGACAGGGGCGGGAACTGAAGCTTTCTTT. Amino acids: CASRYPTGAGTEAFF. The chain joins TRBV28 to TRBJ1-1, with 8 bases that match TRBD1. Germline CDR1 is MDHEN and CDR2 is SYDVKM. Trimming took 6 bases from V and 5 from J; bases not matched to a gene: 11. This CDR3 has 15 residues.

V usage is TRBV5-4 and J usage is TRBJ2-3; 8 positions match TRBD2. Germline trimming cut 4 bases from V and 6 bases from J; bases unmatched to any gene: 13. Germline V lookup: CDR1 SGHNT, CDR2 YYREEE (reference sequence). The CDR3 loop spans 16 amino acids. The CDR3 DNA is TGTGCCAGCAGCGTCGATATAGGCGGGGGGCTGGATACGCAGTATTTT. Translated: CASSVDIGGGLDTQYF.

This rearrangement joins TRBV7-2 to TRBJ2-3; 13 bases are a match to TRBD2. The CDR3 totals 19 residues. V lost 5 bases and J lost 5; bases outside the gene matches: 16. CDR1 and CDR2 (germline): SGHTA, FQGNSA. The CDR3 DNA follows: TGTGCCAGCAGCCTTATGTCGTGGGGACTAGCGGGATCGGGAGATACGCAGTATTTT. Residues: CASSLMSWGLAGSGDTQYF.